This T cell receptor (beta chain) derives from a study of PD-1 blockade in classical Hodgkin lymphoma. This clone is a singleton in its sample. The antigen is unknown. All the patients suffered relapse after autologous stem cell transplantation, and brentuximab vedotin exposure differed. Researchers used magnetic negative selection to pull out pure CD4+ T cells from thawed PBMCs. Complete response, partial response or progressive disease made up the best responses. General study results and limits: Researchers reported that CD4+ TCR diversity, though not CD8+, rose significantly by C4D1. Complete responders' baseline diversity resembled that of newly diagnosed patients.

Method: immunoSEQ multiplex PCR; TCRdb's copy keeps in-frame clones and lacks some. This table has under 30,000 clones, around three quarters appearing once. The sequence came from a human donor with classical Hodgkin lymphoma. The sample here was CD4+ T cells from blood, taken at baseline.

CDR3 bases: TGTGCCAGCAGCCAAGATTGGGACACCAACTATGGCTACACCTTC. Its protein product is CASSQDWDTNYGYTF. The rearrangement joins TRBV4-2 to TRBJ1-2; D possibly corresponds to TRBD1 (6 bases). V lost 0 bases, J lost 2 bases, and 10 bases lay in between. This CDR3 region has 15 residues. Germline V gene sequence: CDR1 LGHNA, CDR2 YNFKEQ.